These 12 T cell receptor beta chains were all obtained from the same sample, sequenced in a study of cytomegalovirus exposure and HLA in healthy donors. The PCR was carried out with 60 Vbeta primers and 13 Jbeta primers. The method was immunoSEQ multiplex PCR; TCRdb's version includes in-frame clones alone and lacks a portion of them. Of fewer than 150,000 clones in the sample, approximately 80% were seen once. Sequenced sample: PBMCs. The receptors were sampled from a man aged 50 to 60 in good health and CMV-seronegative.

The genes are TRBV10-3 and TRBJ2-5; a possible D gene is TRBD1 (5 bases). Per germline, CDR1 ENHRY and CDR2 SYGVKD. The V gene lost 4 bases and the J gene lost 4 bases, with 7 bases spanning the gap. The CDR3 is made up of 12 amino acids. CDR3 in DNA: TGTGCCATCAGTGGCCAGGGAGAGACCCAGTACTTC. Translated, it gives CAISGQGETQYF.

The DNA of the CDR3 is TGTGCCAGCTCACCAAACTCGGGGAGTAGCACTGAAGCTTTCTTT. It encodes CASSPNSGSSTEAFF. This chain joins TRBV18 and TRBJ1-1; no definite D call. In germline, CDR1 is KGHSH, CDR2 LQKENI. This CDR3 contains 15 residues. Trimming removed 2 bases from V and 4 bases from J, with 14 bases in between.

This clone was recorded many times. The chain couples TRBV2 to TRBJ1-2; 9 bases map to TRBD1. CDR3 length: 13 residues. Germline V gene lookup returns CDR1 SNHLY and CDR2 FYNNEI. V trimming: 7 bases; J trimming: 4 bases; junction bases outside the gene matches: 4. The CDR3 loop reads CASTQQGAYGYTF. The CDR3 nucleotides are TGTGCCAGCACCCAACAGGGGGCCTATGGCTACACCTTC.

V is TRBV9 and J is TRBJ2-5, with D possibly matching TRBD2 (6 bases). The germline V gene has CDR1 SGDLS and CDR2 YYNGEE. V lost 7 bases to trimming and J lost 2 bases, with 12 bases between them. The CDR3 is 13 amino acids. The CDR3 protein is CASRGGSQETQYF. The DNA for the CDR3 is TGTGCCAGCCGGGGAGGATCACAAGAGACCCAGTACTTC. The variable domain in full, with the rest retrieved from reference TRBV9 and TRBJ2-5, is DSGVTQTPKHLITATGQRVTLRCSPRSGDLSVYWYQQSLDQGLQFLIQYYNGEERAKGNILERFSAQQFPDLHSELNLSSLELGDSALYFCASRGGSQETQYFGPGTRLLVL.

V is TRBV9 and J is TRBJ2-2, with 8 bases that match TRBD1. V shed 3 bases, J shed 2 bases, and the junction held 6 bases outside the gene matches. The germline V gene encodes CDR1 SGDLS and CDR2 YYNGEE. This CDR3 contains 16 residues. The CDR3 DNA is TGTGCCAGCAGCGGCGTGTCAGGGGGCAACACCGGGGAGCTGTTTTTT. It yields the protein CASSGVSGGNTGELFF.

The chain is built from TRBV27 and TRBJ2-5, with D possibly TRBD2 on 6 matching bases. This CDR3 spans 15 amino acids. V lost 2 bases and J lost 5, with 15 bases in between. Germline CDR1 and CDR2: MNHEY and SMNVEV (reference sequence). The chain's CDR3 is CASSLRQGGLETQYF. The CDR3 DNA follows: TGTGCCAGCAGTTTAAGGCAGGGAGGTTTGGAGACCCAGTACTTC.

This chain uses TRBV27 with TRBJ1-2, with D maybe TRBD1 (5 bases). This CDR3 has 18 amino acids. Trimming took 4 bases from V and 0 from J, leaving 21 bases between them. CDR1 and CDR2 (germline): MNHEY, SMNVEV (reference sequence). The CDR3 DNA follows: TGTGCCAGCAGTTCCCGACTCCAGGGTATCACCTCTAACTATGGCTACACCTTC. This codes for CASSSRLQGITSNYGYTF.

This clone was observed a handful of times. This chain joins TRBV5-1 and TRBJ1-1; D remains unclear. Deletions cut 2 bases from V and 1 base from J, with 6 bases between. Germline CDR1 reads SGHRS; CDR2 reads YFSETQ. The CDR3 runs 13 residues. Here the CDR3 reads CASSFGGNTEAFF. The CDR3 nucleotides are TGCGCCAGCAGCTTCGGAGGGAACACTGAAGCTTTCTTT.

The chain employs TRBV21-1 and TRBJ1-1. TRBV21-1 is deemed a pseudogene. The CDR3 runs to 15 residues. CDR3 DNA: TGTGCCAGCAGCAACCCAGAGGGGGGGGTGAATGAAGCTTTCTTT. Translation gives CASSNPEGGVNEAFF.

This sequence joins TRBV5-6 and TRBJ1-2; possibly TRBD1 for D (5 bases). The V and J ends lost 0 bases and 8 bases respectively, with 5 bases between them. The CDR3 is 11 amino acids. Germline V gene sequence: CDR1 SGHDT, CDR2 YYEEEE. The CDR3 region has the DNA TGTGCCAGCAGCTTGGACAGGGGCTACACCTTC. Residues: CASSLDRGYTF.

The chain combines TRBV2 with TRBJ2-5; possible D gene TRBD2, 5 bases. The J call may be faulty, since TRBJ2-7 better matches the DNA end. The CDR3 runs 11 residues. CDR1 is SNHLY and CDR2 is FYNNEI in the germline V gene. This CDR3 reads CATSSEYEQYF. CDR3 nucleotide sequence: TGTGCCACTAGCAGCGAATACGAGCAGTACTTC.

V and J are TRBV29-1 and TRBJ1-2; 12 bases match TRBD1. Germline values: CDR1 SQVTM, CDR2 ANQGSEA. The CDR3 runs 17 residues. J gave up 2 bases and V 4 bases, and 11 bases lay outside the gene matches. The CDR3 loop reads CSVGIRDRGRLNYGYTF. The CDR3 DNA sequence: TGCAGCGTTGGGATCAGGGACAGGGGGCGATTAAACTATGGCTACACCTTC.